The 15 T cell receptor beta chains below come from one sample, sequenced in a study of blood T cell repertoires in COVID-19 (dated by TCRdb to between 2020 and 2021). Libraries came from the immunoSEQ multiplex PCR assay. Here the immuneACCESS table is served through TCRdb, limited to in-frame sequences with V and J called. Missing clones are a known gap in these copies; in checked studies unresolved V genes cover under half, and the rest lacks a known reason. Here the sample has just over 150,000 clones; around 93% occur a single time. The ten largest clones capture under 5% of the sample. Sequencing was carried out using peripheral blood. The receptor set was obtained from a woman in her 50s with acute or convalescent COVID-19.

The rearrangement joins TRBV2 to TRBJ1-5, with D unresolved. V lost 2 bases and J 2 bases, leaving 7 bases between the germline ends. The germline CDR1 and CDR2 sequences are SNHLY and FYNNEI. The CDR3 spans 14 residues. Here the CDR3 reads CASSELEGNQPQHF. In DNA, the CDR3 is TGTGCCAGCAGTGAATTGGAGGGCAATCAGCCCCAGCATTTT.

The chain is built from TRBV24-1 and TRBJ1-2; TRBD1 might be the D (5 bases). Germline V CDR1 and CDR2: KGHDR, SFDVKD. V was trimmed by 5 bases and J by 4 bases, leaving 10 bases between them. The CDR3 covers 13 residues. The CDR3 is CATSVDSLYGYTF. CDR3 coding DNA: TGTGCCACCAGTGTCGACAGTCTCTATGGCTACACCTTC.

The chain joins TRBV28 to TRBJ1-6, with 9 bases matching TRBD1. V was clipped by 6 bases and J by 7 bases; unmatched bases: 10. Per germline, CDR1 MDHEN and CDR2 SYDVKM. The CDR3 runs 16 residues. The CDR3 loop reads CASSFFDRGVNSPLHF. In DNA, the CDR3 is TGTGCCAGCAGCTTTTTCGACAGGGGGGTAAATTCACCCCTCCACTTT.

The chain carries TRBV28 and TRBJ2-6; TRBD2 is a possible D gene (5 bases). The CDR3 sequence is 15 residues long. V shed 3 bases and J shed 3 bases, with 9 bases lying between them. Germline loops: CDR1 MDHEN, CDR2 SYDVKM. The CDR3 protein is CASSLKRYGANVLTF. The CDR3 nucleotides read TGTGCCAGCAGTTTGAAGCGGTATGGGGCCAACGTCCTGACTTTC.

V and J are TRBV30 and TRBJ1-1; D gene unclear. Between the trimmed V and J ends, which lost 0 bases and 11 bases, there was a span of 10 bases. CDR3 length: 11 residues. Germline values: CDR1 GTSNPN, CDR2 SVGIG (reference sequence). The CDR3 protein is CAWSVGRIAFF. CDR3 DNA sequence: TGTGCCTGGAGTGTGGGCAGGATCGCTTTCTTT.

The chain recombines TRBV7-6 with TRBJ2-1; 8 bases fit TRBD2. CDR1 is SGHVS and CDR2 is FNYEAQ in the germline V gene. The V gene end was trimmed by 0 bases and the J gene end by 0 bases; junction bases not matched to a gene: 4. The CDR3 consists of 17 residues. CDR3 coding DNA: TGTGCCAGCAGCTTAGCCCGGGAGGGCCTCTCCTACAATGAGCAGTTCTTC. This sequence encodes CASSLAREGLSYNEQFF.

The chain uses TRBV10-3 and TRBJ1-1; D is unresolved. CDR1 is ENHRY and CDR2 is SYGVKD in the germline V gene. The CDR3 spans 14 residues. The germline V and J ends were trimmed by 3 bases and 3 bases, with 11 bases remaining between them. The CDR3 DNA reads TGTGCCATCAGTGATCCAGGTTCGTACACTGAAGCTTTCTTT. Translated, it gives CAISDPGSYTEAFF.

The rearrangement uses TRBV28 and TRBJ1-3; the match to TRBD1 covers 7 bases. J was trimmed by 0 bases and V by 5 bases; bases with no gene match: 7. This CDR3 has 16 amino acids. Germline CDR1 MDHEN, CDR2 SYDVKM. CDR3: CASSTPQGFSGNTIYF. As DNA, the CDR3 is TGTGCCAGCAGTACCCCACAGGGGTTCTCTGGAAACACCATATATTTT.

The chain uses TRBV30 and TRBJ2-1; 11 bases align to TRBD2. The CDR3 is 13 amino acids. V gave up 6 bases and J gave up 7 bases; unmatched junction bases: 5. In germline, CDR1 is GTSNPN, CDR2 SVGIG (reference sequence). DNA of the CDR3: TGTGCCTGTCCCGGGACTAGCGGAAATGAGCAGTTCTTC. It specifies CACPGTSGNEQFF.

The chain has TRBV5-4 and TRBJ1-3; 12 bases align to TRBD1. In germline, CDR1 is SGHNT, CDR2 YYREEE (reference sequence). With 0 bases clipped from V and 0 bases from J, the junction kept 4 bases outside the gene matches. This CDR3 is built from 18 residues. In DNA form, the CDR3 reads TGTGCCAGCAGCTTGGCCCGGGACAGGGGGCTCTCTGGAAACACCATATATTTT. As protein: CASSLARDRGLSGNTIYF.

The J gene is TRBJ2-6, the V gene TRBV7-2; 8 nucleotides agree with TRBD1. Germline assignment: CDR1 SGHTA and CDR2 FQGNSA. Trimming cost V 4 bases and J 2 bases; bases outside gene matches: 1. CDR3 size: 15 residues. The CDR3 DNA follows: TGTGCCAGCAGCTCACAGGGGGCTGGGGCCAACGTCCTGACTTTC. This codes for CASSSQGAGANVLTF.

This clone has only one observation. The chain couples TRBV20-1 to TRBJ1-4; D gene unclear. Germline V CDR1 and CDR2: DFQATT, SNEGSKA (reference sequence). This CDR3 is 14 amino acids long. V dropped 3 bases and J dropped 0 bases, with 8 bases sitting between them. The chain's CDR3 is CSASGSTTNEKLFF. In DNA, the CDR3 is TGCAGTGCTAGTGGGAGTACAACTAATGAAAAACTGTTTTTT.

J is TRBJ2-5 and V is TRBV10-3; TRBD1 is a possible D gene (5 bases). The CDR3 has 14 residues. In germline, CDR1 is ENHRY, CDR2 SYGVKD. V dropped 10 bases and J dropped 5 bases, with 20 bases sitting between them. The CDR3 is CATRSPGYEETQYF. The CDR3, as DNA: TGTGCCACCCGAAGTCCAGGGTATGAGGAGACCCAGTACTTC.

CDR3 protein: CATNPAGQLNTGELFF. DNA of the CDR3: TGTGCCACCAACCCGGCTGGACAGTTAAACACCGGGGAGCTGTTTTTT. The rearrangement uses TRBV6-6 and TRBJ2-2; maybe TRBD1 (6 bases). The germline V gene encodes CDR1 MNHNY and CDR2 SVGAGI (reference sequence). The CDR3 has 16 residues. Trimming stripped 10 bases from V and 2 bases from J, with 20 bases between.

CDR3 amino acids: CASSTRTSSGKLFF. CDR3 in DNA: TGTGCCAGCAGCACCCGGACATCTTCGGGAAAACTGTTTTTT. V gene TRBV14 combines with J gene TRBJ1-4; weak D call: TRBD1 (5 bases). Germline-derived CDR1 and CDR2 are SGHDN and FVKESK. V shed 5 bases and J shed 10 bases, with 17 bases lying between them. The CDR3 length is 14 residues.